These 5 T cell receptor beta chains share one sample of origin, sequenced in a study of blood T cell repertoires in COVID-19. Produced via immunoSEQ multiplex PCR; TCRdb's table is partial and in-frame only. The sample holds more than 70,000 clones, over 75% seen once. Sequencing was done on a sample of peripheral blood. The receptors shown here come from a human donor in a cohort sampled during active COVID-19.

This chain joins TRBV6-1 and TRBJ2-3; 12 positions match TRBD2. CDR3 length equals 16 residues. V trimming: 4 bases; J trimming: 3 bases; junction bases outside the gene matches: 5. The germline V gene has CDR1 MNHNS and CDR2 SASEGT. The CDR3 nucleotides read TGTGCCAGCAGTGCCCTAGCGGGGGGGCGGACAGATACGCAGTATTTT. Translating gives CASSALAGGRTDTQYF.

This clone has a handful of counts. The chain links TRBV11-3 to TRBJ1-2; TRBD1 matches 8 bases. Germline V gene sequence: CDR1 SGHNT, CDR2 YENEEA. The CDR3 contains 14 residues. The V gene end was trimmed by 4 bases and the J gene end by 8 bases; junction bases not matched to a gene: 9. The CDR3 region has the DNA TGTGCCAGCAGCTCGACAGGGGCCGCCGGGGGCTACACCTTC. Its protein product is CASSSTGAAGGYTF.

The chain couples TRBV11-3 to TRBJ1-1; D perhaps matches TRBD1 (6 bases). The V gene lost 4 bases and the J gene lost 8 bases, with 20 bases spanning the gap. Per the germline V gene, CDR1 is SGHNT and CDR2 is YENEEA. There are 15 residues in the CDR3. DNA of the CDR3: TGTGCCAGCAGCTCCTCCCCCGGGACAAGGGAAGAAGCTTTCTTT. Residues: CASSSSPGTREEAFF.

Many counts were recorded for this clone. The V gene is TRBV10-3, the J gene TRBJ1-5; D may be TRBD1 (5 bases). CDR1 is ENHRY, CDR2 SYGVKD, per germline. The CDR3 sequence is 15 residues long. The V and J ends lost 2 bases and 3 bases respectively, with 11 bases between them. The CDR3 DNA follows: TGTGCCATCAGTGAGGTCAGGGTCGACAATCAGCCCCAGCATTTT. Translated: CAISEVRVDNQPQHF.

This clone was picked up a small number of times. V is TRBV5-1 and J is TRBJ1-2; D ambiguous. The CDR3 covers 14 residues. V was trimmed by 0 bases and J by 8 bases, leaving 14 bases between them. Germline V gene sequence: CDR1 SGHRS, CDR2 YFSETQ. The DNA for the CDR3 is TGCGCCAGCAGCTTGGACCCTGGGAGTCGGGGCTACACCTTC. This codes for CASSLDPGSRGYTF.